Listed here are 29 T cell receptor beta chains from one sample, sequenced in a study of Ad26.COV2.S vaccination and SARS-CoV-2 variants listed by TCRdb under 2021. The library was built by means of the immunoSEQ multiplex PCR assay. TCRdb limited this immuneACCESS table to in-frame rearrangements with V and J called. A share of clones is missing; checked studies link under half to unresolved V genes, and the rest is unexplained. The table for this sample lists about 680,000 clones; 89% of them were counted only once. The ten largest make up around 1.5% of the sample. The treatment or condition label here, explained by the study, means: some 20 received Ad26.COV2.S at low or high dose, single or two shots; about 5 received placebo; per-sample allocation not given. Repertoires of vaccine and placebo recipients were sequenced from samples collected on day 63 after the first injection. The material was peripheral blood, obtained in a trial of Ad26.COV2.S vaccine versus placebo. These receptors originate from a person between 18 and 65 years old who received the Ad26.COV2.S COVID-19 vaccine or a placebo.

The sample holds a few counts of this clone. V and J are TRBV12-3 or TRBV12-4 and TRBJ2-3, with D perhaps matching TRBD1 (5 bases). Trimming cost V 8 bases and J 0 bases, with 9 bases left between them. The CDR3 spans 13 residues. The CDR3 sequence is CASGAQSTDTQYF. CDR3 coding DNA: TGTGCCAGCGGGGCTCAGAGCACAGATACGCAGTATTTT.

J is TRBJ1-1 and V is TRBV24-1; D is perhaps TRBD1 (5 bases). Trimming shortened V by 3 bases and J by 6 bases, and 16 bases separated the two germline ends. The CDR3 has 15 residues. Germline V lookup: CDR1 KGHDR, CDR2 SFDVKD. This chain's CDR3 is CATSDGGLLSAEAFF. The CDR3 nucleotides are TGTGCCACCAGTGATGGGGGACTCCTAAGCGCTGAAGCTTTCTTT.

Note on this clone: A read error may produce the germline difference seen at one junction end. The CDR3 nucleotides read TGTGCTAGCAGCTTAAGGGACAGTCCCTCCTACGAGCAGTACTTC. It specifies CASSLRDSPSYEQYF. V gene TRBV7-7 combines with J gene TRBJ2-7; 7 bases fit TRBD1. This CDR3 spans 15 amino acids. CDR1 and CDR2 from the germline V gene are SSHAT and FNYEAQ (reference sequence).

As regards this clone: Distinct nucleotide sequences in the sample also encode this CDR3. The rearrangement joins TRBV3-1 (or the pseudogene TRBV3-2) to TRBJ2-3, with D unclear. The germline V and J ends were trimmed by 1 base and 2 bases, with 4 bases remaining between them. The CDR3 loop spans 13 amino acids. Germline CDR1 is LGHDT and CDR2 is YNNKEL (reference sequence). CDR3 in amino acids: CASSQGPTDTQYF. The CDR3 DNA reads TGTGCCAGCAGCCAAGGCCCCACAGATACGCAGTATTTT.

The chain links TRBV27 to TRBJ2-3; 9 bases match TRBD1. The CDR3 runs 17 residues. CDR1 is MNHEY and CDR2 is SMNVEV in the germline V gene (reference sequence). V lost 5 bases, J lost 12 bases, and 21 bases stayed unmatched. DNA of the CDR3: TGTGCCAGCAGTAGACTGCCGGGACAGGGAAACGGATACGTACAGTATTTT. Protein sequence: CASSRLPGQGNGYVQYF.

The V and J genes are TRBV18 and TRBJ2-7, with D possibly being TRBD1 or TRBD2 (5 bases each). Germline-derived CDR1 and CDR2 are KGHSH and LQKENI. The CDR3 spans 13 residues. Trimming removed 3 bases from V and 5 bases from J, with 11 bases in between. The CDR3 DNA follows: TGTGCCAGCTCACCGGGACCGGCGGACGAGCAGTACTTC. This translates into CASSPGPADEQYF.

V is TRBV12-5 and J is TRBJ2-7; no reliable D call. The germline gives CDR1 LGHNT, CDR2 FRNRAP. Trimming removed 5 bases at V and 3 bases at J, with 8 bases between. The CDR3 runs 12 residues. For the CDR3, the DNA is TGTGCTAGTGGTATGACTGTCTACGAGCAGTACTTC. It codes for CASGMTVYEQYF.

J is TRBJ2-1 and V is TRBV19; D might be TRBD1 or TRBD2, each matching 5 bases. Germline V gives CDR1 LNHDA, CDR2 SQIVND (reference sequence). Trimming left V 2 bases short and J 0 bases short, with 14 bases between. This CDR3 spans 17 amino acids. Written as DNA, the CDR3 is TGTGCCAGTAGTATATCCGGGACCTTAACCTCCTACAATGAGCAGTTCTTC. Translating gives CASSISGTLTSYNEQFF. The full variable domain, with the rest looked up from reference TRBV19 and TRBJ2-1, is DGGITQSPKYLFRKEGQNVTLSCEQNLNHDAMYWYRQDPGQGLRLIYYSQIVNDFQKGDIAEGYSVSREKKESFPLTVTSAQKNPTAFYLCASSISGTLTSYNEQFFGPGTRLTVL.

The chain has TRBV25-1 and TRBJ2-1, with D maybe TRBD1 (6 bases). Germline loops: CDR1 MGHDK, CDR2 SYGVNS. CDR3 length: 12 residues. V lost 5 bases, J lost 9 bases, and 11 bases lay in between. CDR3 region: CASSKQGSEQFF. DNA of the CDR3: TGTGCCAGCAGTAAACAGGGAAGTGAGCAGTTCTTC.

This clone was observed once. V and J are TRBV5-1 and TRBJ1-5; 8 nucleotides line up with TRBD1. Germline loops: CDR1 SGHRS, CDR2 YFSETQ. The J segment lost 4 bases and the V segment lost 4 bases, leaving 7 bases of the junction unmatched. The CDR3 runs to 15 residues. The CDR3 nucleotides are TGCGCCAGCAGCAACGGGACAGGAGGGAATCAGCCCCAGCATTTT. This translates into CASSNGTGGNQPQHF.

On this clone: Other nucleotide sequences from this sample produce the same CDR3. The rearrangement joins TRBV12-3 or TRBV12-4 to TRBJ2-7; D perhaps matches TRBD1 (6 bases). The CDR3 consists of 12 residues. The V end was cut by 4 bases, the J end by 3 bases, with 7 bases between. The CDR3 protein is CASSSGDYEQYF. In DNA, the CDR3 is TGTGCCAGCAGTTCAGGGGACTACGAGCAGTACTTC.

V gene TRBV7-3 combines with J gene TRBJ2-3, with 8 bases that match TRBD2. After removal of 1 base from V and 3 bases from J, the junction contained 9 bases not matched to a gene. The germline CDR1 and CDR2 sequences are SGHTA and FQGTGA. CDR3 length: 17 residues. The CDR3 reads CASSLKRGGKGTDTQYF. The CDR3 coding sequence is TGTGCCAGCAGCTTAAAACGGGGGGGCAAAGGAACAGATACGCAGTATTTT.

J is TRBJ1-5 and V is TRBV27, with D unresolved. CDR3 length: 17 amino acids. Germline values: CDR1 MNHEY, CDR2 SMNVEV (reference sequence). Trimming removed 5 bases from V and 6 bases from J, with 23 bases in between. CDR3 nucleotides: TGTGCCAGCAGTCGTACCCCGTCCCTTAAGTTGGGTCAGCCCCAGCATTTT. Protein sequence: CASSRTPSLKLGQPQHF.

The rearrangement links TRBV11-2 to TRBJ2-7; D possibly corresponds to TRBD2 (7 bases). From germline, CDR1 is SGHAT and CDR2 FQNNGV. This CDR3 region has 14 residues. Trimming stripped 7 bases from V and 7 bases from J, with 20 bases between. CDR3 in amino acids: CASTRGAGAGEQYF. In DNA, the CDR3 is TGTGCCAGCACCCGGGGTGCGGGGGCGGGGGAGCAGTACTTC. Full variable domain (outside the CDR3, taken from reference TRBV11-2 and TRBJ2-7): EAGVAQSPRYKIIEKRQSVAFWCNPISGHATLYWYQQILGQGPKLLIQFQNNGVVDDSQLPKDRFSAERLKGVDSTLKIQPAKLEDSAVYLCASTRGAGAGEQYFGPGTRLTVT.

The rearrangement uses TRBV19 and TRBJ1-4, with D uncertain. There are 11 residues in the CDR3. Germline values: CDR1 LNHDA, CDR2 SQIVND (reference sequence). Trimming took 5 bases from V and 8 from J, leaving 6 bases between them. The CDR3 DNA is TGTGCCAGTAGTGGGAGGGAAAAACTGTTTTTT. Its protein is CASSGREKLFF.

The chain carries TRBV19 and TRBJ2-3; 12 bases align to TRBD2. The CDR3 is 16 amino acids. Unmatched junction bases numbered 4, after V lost 3 bases and J lost 3 bases. The germline CDR1 and CDR2 sequences are LNHDA and SQIVND (reference sequence). The CDR3 DNA follows: TGTGCCAGTAGTATGACTAGCGGGAGTTGGACAGATACGCAGTATTTT. It specifies CASSMTSGSWTDTQYF.

The rearrangement uses TRBV18 and TRBJ2-1, with a possible D match to TRBD2 (5 bases). Trimming took 5 bases from V and 9 from J, leaving 11 bases between them. CDR3 size: 12 residues. Germline CDR1 reads KGHSH; CDR2 reads LQKENI. This chain's CDR3 is CASSALETEQFF. Here the CDR3 DNA reads TGTGCCAGCTCAGCACTAGAGACTGAGCAGTTCTTC.

This clone showed up just a few times. V is TRBV6-2 or TRBV6-3 and J is TRBJ2-7; D remains ambiguous. From germline, CDR1 is MNHEY and CDR2 SVGEGT. With 5 bases removed from V and 0 bases from J, the gap between germline ends came to 11 bases. CDR3 length: 14 residues. The DNA for the CDR3 is TGTGCCAGCAGTAGGCAAAGCAGCTCCTACGAGCAGTACTTC. This codes for CASSRQSSSYEQYF.

Details on this clone: Other nucleotide sequences in the sample specify the same CDR3. The chain combines TRBV27 with TRBJ2-2; no clear D gene. Germline V gene lookup returns CDR1 MNHEY and CDR2 SMNVEV (reference sequence). This CDR3 contains 12 residues. V gave up 2 bases and J gave up 6 bases, with 4 bases separating them. The CDR3 coding sequence is TGTGCCAGCAGTTTAATAGCCGGGGAGCTGTTTTTT. Amino acids: CASSLIAGELFF.

Only one count was recorded for this clone. This chain joins TRBV5-4 and TRBJ2-1; TRBD2 aligns across 10 bases. The V and J ends lost 4 bases and 0 bases, in that order; junction bases with no gene match: 4. Germline loops: CDR1 SGHNT, CDR2 YYREEE (reference sequence). The CDR3 sequence is 16 residues long. Here the CDR3 DNA reads TGTGCCAGCAGCATCGGACTAGCGGCCTCCTACAATGAGCAGTTCTTC. It encodes CASSIGLAASYNEQFF. The whole variable domain, remainder taken from reference TRBV5-4 and TRBJ2-1, is ETGVTQSPTHLIKTRGQQVTLRCSSQSGHNTVSWYQQALGQGPQFIFQYYREEENGRGNFPPRFSGLQFPNYSSELNVNALELDDSALYLCASSIGLAASYNEQFFGPGTRLTVL.

The chain combines TRBV3-1 (or the pseudogene TRBV3-2) with TRBJ2-5; D is possibly TRBD1 or TRBD2 (5 bases each). The CDR3 length is 15 residues. Germline V gene data show CDR1 as LGHDT and CDR2 as YNNKEL (reference sequence). V gave up 2 bases and J gave up 6 bases, with 16 bases separating them. CDR3 nucleotides: TGTGCCAGCAGCCAATTACAGGCCCAGGGACAGACCCAGTACTTC. This gives the protein CASSQLQAQGQTQYF.

The genes are TRBV2 and TRBJ1-4, with D perhaps TRBD1 (5 bases). The length of the CDR3 is 10 residues. The V end was cut by 8 bases, the J end by 8 bases, with 6 bases between. Germline CDR1 and CDR2: SNHLY and FYNNEI. CDR3 sequence: CASGGEKLFF. The CDR3 DNA is TGTGCCAGCGGGGGGGAAAAACTGTTTTTT.

This clone was found once. The gene calls are TRBV19 and TRBJ2-3; 7 bases map to TRBD2. The CDR3 contains 16 residues. Germline V lookup: CDR1 LNHDA, CDR2 SQIVND (reference sequence). V lost 3 bases and J lost 0; bases outside the gene matches: 6. The CDR3 spells CASSIRAGLSTDTQYF. CDR3 coding DNA: TGTGCCAGTAGTATCAGAGCGGGACTGAGCACAGATACGCAGTATTTT.

The genes are TRBV4-1 and TRBJ2-1; 15 bases line up with TRBD2. The CDR3 spans 16 residues. With 4 bases clipped from V and 7 bases from J, the junction kept 5 bases outside the gene matches. Germline assignment: CDR1 MGHRA and CDR2 YSYEKL. The CDR3 DNA follows: TGCGCCAGCAGCCGCCCGGGACTAGCGGGGGGAAATGAGCAGTTCTTC. Protein sequence: CASSRPGLAGGNEQFF.

V gene TRBV29-1 combines with J gene TRBJ2-7; possible D gene TRBD2, 6 bases. Germline V gene data show CDR1 as SQVTM and CDR2 as ANQGSEA. The CDR3 is 12 residues long. Trimming took off 7 bases at V and 0 bases at J, with 10 bases between the two ends. The CDR3 spells CSAGGPSYEQYF. CDR3 bases: TGCAGCGCCGGGGGACCCTCCTACGAGCAGTACTTC.

V usage is TRBV7-2 and J usage is TRBJ1-5; 10 positions agree with TRBD1. CDR1 SGHTA and CDR2 FQGNSA come from the germline V gene. The CDR3 is made up of 13 amino acids. J gave up 7 bases and V 4 bases, and 1 base lay outside the gene matches. The CDR3 sequence is CASSWDRGQPQHF. The CDR3 DNA is TGTGCCAGCAGCTGGGACAGGGGACAGCCCCAGCATTTT.

This clone has just a few counts. V and J are TRBV10-3 and TRBJ1-1, with D unclear. With 4 bases removed from V and 1 base from J, the gap between germline ends came to 10 bases. This CDR3 spans 14 amino acids. CDR1 ENHRY and CDR2 SYGVKD come from the germline V gene. In DNA form, the CDR3 reads TGTGCCATCAGTGTCGGGGTGGGGAACACTGAAGCTTTCTTT. It translates to CAISVGVGNTEAFF.

This chain joins TRBV1 and TRBJ1-1. TRBV1 is given as a pseudogene. This CDR3 comprises 15 residues. The CDR3 protein is CTSSQGWHRNTEAFF. CDR3 sequence (DNA): TGCACCAGCAGCCAAGGGTGGCATAGGAACACTGAAGCTTTCTTT.

The V gene is TRBV3-1 (or the pseudogene TRBV3-2), the J gene TRBJ2-2, with 9 bases that match TRBD1. The J segment lost 3 bases and the V segment lost 5 bases, leaving 4 bases of the junction unmatched. The CDR3 is 15 amino acids. Germline V lookup: CDR1 LGHDT, CDR2 YNNKEL (reference sequence). CDR3 loop: CASSFGTGYTGELFF. For the CDR3, the DNA is TGTGCCAGCAGCTTCGGGACAGGGTACACCGGGGAGCTGTTTTTT.